This TCR beta chain was retrieved from a study of graft-versus-host responses after intestinal transplantation. The graft tissue was processed, and this released both intraepithelial and lamina propria lymphocytes. Here immunoSEQ multiplex PCR was the method, and the copy in TCRdb shows in-frame clones only, minus some. The sample records around 1,800 clones, more than 70% being singletons. Here the sequenced sample was ileum tissue, taken 12 days after intestinal transplant. The receptor comes from a human patient who received an intestinal transplant, so some T cells may come from the graft donor.

DNA of the CDR3: TGTGCCAGCAGTCGGGGACTAGCGGGATCAGATACGCAGTATTTT. Its translation is CASSRGLAGSDTQYF. V gene TRBV2 combines with J gene TRBJ2-3; TRBD2 matches 13 bases. The CDR3 consists of 15 residues. Germline V gene data show CDR1 as SNHLY and CDR2 as FYNNEI. After removal of 5 bases from V and 4 bases from J, the junction contained 3 bases not matched to a gene.